These 25 T cell receptor beta chains came from one sample sequenced in a study of T-cell reconstitution after alpha-beta-depleted transplantation in children. Unique molecular identifiers were used to barcode this TCRbeta library. TCRdb used MiXCR to reprocess the PCR reads, holding one entry per CDR3 protein. The sample has approximately 230,000 distinct CDR3 sequences; more than 20% are singletons. This specimen consisted of PBMCs, mostly from graft donor cells, obtained 360 days after TCRalphabeta/CD19-depleted stem cell transplant. The receptors stem from a female patient aged 2-15 years who had a stem cell transplant for congenital amegakaryocytic thrombocytopenia, so the T cells may come from the graft donor.

This clonotype has only a few counts. The chain joins TRBV5-1 to TRBJ2-7, with 7 bases that match TRBD1. CDR1 and CDR2 from the germline V gene are SGHRS and YFSETQ. Trimming took 7 bases from V and 5 from J; bases not matched to a gene: 15. This CDR3 has 15 residues. CDR3 sequence reads: CASAIGDRDRNEQYF. Written as DNA, the CDR3 is TGCGCCAGCGCCATCGGGGACAGAGATAGAAACGAGCAGTACTTC.

The chain is built from TRBV15 and TRBJ2-3; TRBD2 matches 9 bases. The CDR3 spans 16 residues. The germline CDR1 and CDR2 sequences are LNHNV and YYDKDF (reference sequence). The junction had 8 bases not matched to a gene; V was cut back by 2 bases and J by 5 bases. The CDR3 sequence is CATSRIAGVAKDTQYF. Here the CDR3 DNA reads TGTGCCACCAGCAGAATAGCGGGGGTAGCGAAAGATACGCAGTATTTT.

This clonotype showed up just a few times. The chain carries TRBV11-1 and TRBJ1-6, with a possible D match to TRBD1 (6 bases). V lost 2 bases to trimming and J lost 5 bases, with 22 bases between them. From germline, CDR1 is SGHAT and CDR2 FQDESV (reference sequence). CDR3 length equals 19 residues. CDR3 sequence: CASSLFPAVNREDNSPLHF. DNA of the CDR3: TGTGCCAGCAGCTTATTTCCCGCTGTGAACAGGGAGGATAATTCACCCCTCCACTTT.

The rearrangement uses TRBV30 and TRBJ1-5, with D hard to call. There are 14 residues in the CDR3. The germline V gene encodes CDR1 GTSNPN and CDR2 SVGIG (reference sequence). Trimming took 5 bases from V and 0 from J, leaving 11 bases between them. This CDR3 reads CAWCALYSNQPQHF. The CDR3 region has the DNA TGTGCCTGGTGTGCCCTTTATAGCAATCAGCCCCAGCATTTT.

This clonotype appeared a few times. V gene TRBV7-9 combines with J gene TRBJ2-1; 8 bases are shared with TRBD2. J was trimmed by 8 bases and V by 3 bases; bases with no gene match: 9. The V gene's germline CDR1 is SEHNR and CDR2 FQNEAQ (reference sequence). This CDR3 is 15 amino acids long. This CDR3 is CASSLAGTRRYEQFF. For the CDR3, the DNA is TGTGCCAGCAGCTTGGCAGGGACTAGACGATATGAGCAGTTCTTC.

The chain links TRBV3-1 to TRBJ2-3, with 7 positions matching TRBD1. Trimming took 5 bases from V and 5 from J; bases not matched to a gene: 13. Germline V CDR1 and CDR2: LGHDT, YNNKEL (reference sequence). This CDR3 region has 16 residues. CDR3 nucleotide sequence: TGTGCCAGCAGCGGTAAAAGGGGGCTCTTCCTAGATACGCAGTATTTT. This translates into CASSGKRGLFLDTQYF.

This clonotype was picked up a small number of times. This chain joins TRBV6-4 and TRBJ1-4; 8 bases align to TRBD1. The ends lost 6 bases at V and 0 bases at J; junction bases unmatched: 9. CDR1 is MRHNA, CDR2 SNTAGT, per germline. This CDR3 comprises 17 residues. This chain's CDR3 is CASSGQGGRTTNEKLFF. CDR3 bases: TGTGCCAGCAGCGGACAGGGAGGGCGAACAACTAATGAAAAACTGTTTTTT.

This clonotype has just a few counts. The rearrangement joins TRBV12-3 or TRBV12-4 to TRBJ2-3; 15 bases are a match to TRBD2. Trimming cost V 5 bases and J 0 bases; bases outside gene matches: 3. The CDR3 runs to 17 residues. CDR3 sequence (DNA): TGTGCCAGCAGTGCCGGACTAGCGGGAGGGAGCACAGATACGCAGTATTTT. Translation gives CASSAGLAGGSTDTQYF.

V is TRBV7-9 and J is TRBJ2-7; TRBD1 aligns across 7 bases. Germline CDR1 SEHNR, CDR2 FQNEAQ (reference sequence). V lost 4 bases and J lost 3; bases outside the gene matches: 9. CDR3 length: 15 amino acids. CDR3 coding DNA: TGTGCCAGCAGCTCTGACAGGGATCTGGTCTACGAGCAGTACTTC. Protein product: CASSSDRDLVYEQYF.

Only a few counts were recorded for this clonotype. This chain uses TRBV12-3 or TRBV12-4 with TRBJ1-2; 7 positions agree with TRBD1. CDR3 size: 12 residues. Trimming took 5 bases from V and 7 from J; bases not matched to a gene: 4. The CDR3 loop reads CASSHDRAGYTF. The CDR3, as DNA: TGTGCCAGCAGTCATGACAGGGCTGGCTACACCTTC.

This chain links TRBV20-1 with TRBJ2-5; D perhaps matches TRBD1 (5 bases). Deletions cut 3 bases from V and 4 bases from J, with 9 bases between. The CDR3 has 12 amino acids. In germline, CDR1 is DFQATT, CDR2 SNEGSKA (reference sequence). CDR3 sequence reads: CSASRGGETQYF. The CDR3 bases are TGCAGTGCTAGTAGGGGTGGAGAGACCCAGTACTTC.

This clonotype has only a few counts. V and J are TRBV5-1 and TRBJ2-7; perhaps TRBD1 as D (5 bases). The CDR3 sequence is 17 residues long. Germline V gene data show CDR1 as SGHRS and CDR2 as YFSETQ. V was cut by 4 bases and J by 2 bases, with 22 bases left in between. This CDR3 reads CASSQNDRTSDTYEQYF. DNA for the CDR3: TGCGCCAGCAGCCAAAACGACAGAACATCCGACACCTACGAGCAGTACTTC.

The chain carries TRBV29-1 and TRBJ2-6; D not certain. V gave up 7 bases and J gave up 0 bases, with 10 bases separating them. CDR1 and CDR2 from the germline V gene are SQVTM and ANQGSEA. The CDR3 contains 14 residues. CDR3 DNA: TGCAGCGCCCGGCCTTCCTCTGGGGCCAACGTCCTGACTTTC. It encodes CSARPSSGANVLTF.

The gene calls are TRBV20-1 and TRBJ1-2; a possible D gene is TRBD1 (6 bases). Germline loops: CDR1 DFQATT, CDR2 SNEGSKA (reference sequence). V gave up 4 bases and J gave up 2 bases, with 14 bases separating them. The CDR3 length is 14 residues. Here the CDR3 reads CSAMLQGLNYGYTF. Written as DNA, the CDR3 is TGCAGTGCTATGCTGCAGGGGTTGAACTATGGCTACACCTTC.

At least ten counts were recorded for this clonotype. The chain uses TRBV7-6 and TRBJ2-4, with D tentatively TRBD1 (6 bases). Germline CDR1 and CDR2: SGHVS and FNYEAQ. V was trimmed by 3 bases and J by 0 bases, leaving 12 bases between them. CDR3 length: 16 amino acids. The CDR3 DNA follows: TGTGCCAGCAGCTTGGGGATGGACAGAGCCAAAAACATTCAGTACTTC. As protein: CASSLGMDRAKNIQYF.

The V and J genes are TRBV12-3 or TRBV12-4 and TRBJ2-7; either TRBD1 or TRBD2 may supply D (5 bases each). V was clipped by 6 bases and J by 3 bases, with 12 bases between them. The CDR3 has 13 residues. The CDR3 reads CASRSGAHYEQYF. DNA of the CDR3: TGTGCCAGCAGATCCGGGGCCCACTACGAGCAGTACTTC.

This clonotype has ten or more counts. V usage is TRBV15 and J usage is TRBJ1-6; D is possibly TRBD1 (5 bases). Germline assignment: CDR1 LNHNV and CDR2 YYDKDF (reference sequence). Trimming left V 1 base short and J 3 bases short, with 7 bases between. The CDR3 has 15 amino acids. The CDR3 reads CATSRGDSYNSPLHF. CDR3 DNA sequence: TGTGCCACCAGCAGAGGAGACAGCTATAATTCACCCCTCCACTTT.

This clonotype was detected many times. The chain employs TRBV29-1 and TRBJ2-5; D unclear. V lost 4 bases and J lost 0, with 12 bases in between. The CDR3 has 14 amino acids. CDR1 and CDR2 (germline): SQVTM, ANQGSEA. As DNA, the CDR3 is TGCAGCGTTGTGGGGTCCAGACACCAAGAGACCCAGTACTTC. Protein product: CSVVGSRHQETQYF.

This clonotype has just a few counts. CDR3 DNA sequence: TGTGCCATCAGTGGACAGGCGGCCTACAATGAGCAGTTCTTC. Protein: CAISGQAAYNEQFF. The rearrangement joins TRBV10-3 to TRBJ2-1; D may be TRBD1 (6 bases). Per the germline V gene, CDR1 is ENHRY and CDR2 is SYGVKD. This CDR3 comprises 14 residues. V dropped 4 bases and J dropped 2 bases, with 9 bases sitting between them.

This clonotype was counted many times. The chain couples TRBV4-2 to TRBJ2-1; weak D call: TRBD1 (6 bases). This CDR3 is built from 16 residues. Per germline, CDR1 LGHNA and CDR2 YNFKEQ. V was shortened by 0 bases and J by 6 bases, with 15 bases between the two germline ends. CDR3 bases: TGTGCCAGCAGCCAAGATACCCAGGGGTGGTTCAATGAGCAGTTCTTC. This codes for CASSQDTQGWFNEQFF.

This clonotype came up a few times. V is TRBV25-1 and J is TRBJ2-3, with 7 nucleotides matching TRBD2. V shed 0 bases and J 6 bases; nucleotides not matched to a gene: 12. Germline-derived CDR1 and CDR2 are MGHDK and SYGVNS. The CDR3 consists of 17 residues. CDR3 sequence: CASSEYRASGIGDTQYF. The CDR3 DNA is TGTGCCAGCAGTGAATATCGCGCTAGCGGAATTGGGGATACGCAGTATTTT.

This clonotype has just a few counts. The chain joins TRBV6-5 to TRBJ2-5, with D maybe TRBD1 (5 bases). Trimming took 5 bases from V and 9 from J, leaving 13 bases between them. The germline gives CDR1 MNHEY, CDR2 SVGAGI. This CDR3 comprises 12 residues. The CDR3 loop reads CASSRGPQAQYF. Written as DNA, the CDR3 is TGTGCCAGCAGTCGCGGTCCACAGGCCCAGTACTTC.

This clonotype was seen repeatedly, ten times or more. V and J are TRBV2 and TRBJ2-2, with TRBD2 as a possible D gene (6 bases). The CDR3 runs to 14 residues. From germline, CDR1 is SNHLY and CDR2 FYNNEI. V dropped 3 bases and J dropped 6 bases, with 11 bases sitting between them. CDR3 loop: CASSDELAAGELFF. DNA for the CDR3: TGTGCCAGCAGTGATGAACTAGCCGCCGGGGAGCTGTTTTTT.

The rearrangement joins TRBV10-2 to TRBJ1-1; D is unresolved. The CDR3 runs 13 residues. CDR1 and CDR2 from the germline V gene are WSHSY and SAAADI. V was clipped by 7 bases and J by 3 bases, with 12 bases between them. The CDR3 here is CASIPEWDTEAFF. The CDR3 DNA is TGCGCCAGCATCCCGGAGTGGGACACTGAAGCTTTCTTT.

This sequence joins TRBV10-3 and TRBJ2-2; D call uncertain. The ends were cut back, 4 bases at V and 0 bases at J, with 6 bases in the middle. This CDR3 region has 14 residues. In germline, CDR1 is ENHRY, CDR2 SYGVKD. CDR3 loop: CAISGEANTGELFF. The CDR3 DNA reads as TGTGCCATCAGTGGTGAAGCGAACACCGGGGAGCTGTTTTTT.